This T cell receptor beta chain was captured in a study of blood T cell repertoires in COVID-19. The repertoire was sequenced with immunoSEQ multiplex PCR; TCRdb's copy has only in-frame clones and lacks some. The sample records 220,000 or so clones, 70% to 90% being singletons. V shed 4 bases and J shed 7 bases, with 10 bases lying between them. This CDR3 comprises 13 residues. The germline gives CDR1 ENHRY, CDR2 SYGVKD. J is TRBJ1-4 and V is TRBV10-3, with D unresolved. Sequencing was performed on PBMCs or T cells enriched from blood (not recorded which). The receptor was isolated from a woman aged 50 to 65 with acute COVID-19. This chain's CDR3 is CAISVSTGEKLFF. The CDR3, as DNA: TGTGCCATCAGTGTCTCAACGGGTGAAAAACTGTTTTTT.